This TCR beta chain came from a study of shared clonotypes between healthy human individuals. Germline values: CDR1 SSHAT, CDR2 FNYEAQ (reference sequence). V lost 5 bases and J lost 6, with 17 bases in between. There are 14 residues in the CDR3. Profiling relied on immunoSEQ multiplex PCR, and the TCRdb table lists in-frame clones only, not all of them. The sample has around 600,000 clones, 95% seen once. Selected positively for CCR7 and CD45RO-negative, naive CD8 cells excluded terminally differentiated effector memory CD45RA+ cells. This TCR was recovered from a woman aged 30 to 39 in good health. The chain uses TRBV7-7 and TRBJ2-7; TRBD2 is a possible D gene (7 bases). The sequencing input was naive CD8+ T cells sorted from blood. The CDR3: CASSPGLGGTEQYF. CDR3 bases: TGTGCCAGCAGCCCAGGACTAGGGGGGACCGAGCAGTACTTC.